Sequencing of this TCR beta chain was carried out in a study of blood T cell repertoires in COVID-19. Original handling: Cell counts per sample came from amplifying reference gene primers. Data came from immunoSEQ multiplex PCR; TCRdb stores just in-frame clones and leaves some out. That table is the source of V, J and clone size, and D and trimming were worked out from the DNA. The table lists about 150,000 clones, roughly 80% of them singletons. The table lists this clone with many counts. Germline values: CDR1 SGHDN, CDR2 FVKESK. The CDR3 is 13 residues long. Trimming removed 5 bases from V and 4 bases from J, with 9 bases in between. Recruits, aged about 18 to 90 years, lived in 24 US areas.

The chain is built from TRBV14 and TRBJ2-1; the D gene is possibly TRBD2 (5 bases). The sequencing sample was made of PBMCs or T cells enriched from blood (not recorded which). The source of this sequence is a woman in her forties or fifties who had recovered from COVID-19. The CDR3 coding sequence is TGTGCCAGCAGCTATGGACTTTACAATGAGCAGTTCTTC. It specifies CASSYGLYNEQFF.